Listed here is a single T cell receptor beta chain. The record originates from a study of blood T cell repertoires in COVID-19. In the study overall: Whether acute or convalescent, the COVID-19 samples came from the United States, Italy and Spain. Nucleic acid was either cDNA or gDNA, and it came from T cells, B-cell-depleted T cells, or PBMCs.

Authors' methods: Estimated nucleated cell counts came from reference gene primer amplification. Clones were read by immunoSEQ multiplex PCR, and TCRdb kept only the in-frame ones, dropping some. Clone size and the V and J calls come from that table; the DNA yielded D and trimming. The sample gives 100,000 or so clones, 84% of which show up once; just under 2% is in the top ten. The sequence was obtained from a man aged 65-85 years with active or convalescent COVID-19. Sequenced material: peripheral blood.

The CDR3 DNA is TGTGCCAGCAGTTTACCTACGGGACAGCACAATGAGCAGTTCTTC. It specifies CASSLPTGQHNEQFF. The chain couples TRBV28 to TRBJ2-1; 7 bases line up with TRBD1. CDR1 MDHEN and CDR2 SYDVKM come from the germline V gene. V lost 2 bases and J lost 5; bases outside the gene matches: 6. The CDR3 consists of 15 residues. Full variable domain (rest looked up from reference TRBV28 and TRBJ2-1): DVKVTQSSRYLVKRTGEKVFLECVQDMDHENMFWYRQDPGLGLRLIYFSYDVKMKEKGDIPEGYSVSREKKERFSLILESASTNQTSMYLCASSLPTGQHNEQFFGPGTRLTVL.